This T cell receptor (beta chain) stems from a study of blood T cell repertoires in COVID-19. Across the study: Collection of acute and convalescent COVID-19 samples took place in the United States, Italy and Spain.

Among Cohort 3 donors, those recovered had two negative PCRs, clearance, or symptom resolution. Profiling relied on immunoSEQ multiplex PCR, and the TCRdb table lists in-frame clones only, not all of them. The data contain over 250,000 clones, roughly 90% of them singletons. CDR1 is WSHSY and CDR2 is SAAADI in the germline V gene. This CDR3 has 16 residues. The V end lost 0 bases, the J end lost 1 base, and 7 bases lay between the germline ends. Specimen: PBMCs or T cells enriched from blood (not recorded which). This TCR derives from a woman in her sixties who had recovered from COVID-19. This chain uses TRBV10-2 with TRBJ2-6; D gene ambiguous. CDR3: CASSESQRSGANVLTF. CDR3 nucleotides: TGCGCCAGCAGTGAGTCTCAGAGGTCTGGGGCCAACGTCCTGACTTTC.